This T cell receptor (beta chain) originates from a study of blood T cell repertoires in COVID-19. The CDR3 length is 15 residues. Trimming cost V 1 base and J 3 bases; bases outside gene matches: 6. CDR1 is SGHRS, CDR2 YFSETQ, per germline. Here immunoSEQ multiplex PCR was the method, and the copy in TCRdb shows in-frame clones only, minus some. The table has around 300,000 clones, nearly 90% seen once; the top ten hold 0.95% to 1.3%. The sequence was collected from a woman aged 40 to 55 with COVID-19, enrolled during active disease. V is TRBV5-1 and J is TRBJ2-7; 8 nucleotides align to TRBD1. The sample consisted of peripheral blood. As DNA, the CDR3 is TGCGCCAGCAGCTTGATTGGACAGGGCAGCTACGAGCAGTACTTC. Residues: CASSLIGQGSYEQYF.